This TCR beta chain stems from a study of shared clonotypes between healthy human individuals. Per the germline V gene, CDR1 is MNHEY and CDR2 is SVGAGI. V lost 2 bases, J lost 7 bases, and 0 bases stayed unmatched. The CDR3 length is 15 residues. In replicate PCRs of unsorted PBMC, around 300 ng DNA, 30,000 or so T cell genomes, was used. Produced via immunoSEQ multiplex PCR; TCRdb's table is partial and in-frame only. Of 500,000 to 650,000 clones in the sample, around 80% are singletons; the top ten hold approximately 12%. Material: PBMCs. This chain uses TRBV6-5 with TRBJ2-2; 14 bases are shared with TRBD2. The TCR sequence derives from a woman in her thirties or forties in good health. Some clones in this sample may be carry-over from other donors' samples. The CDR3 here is CASSYGLAGGGELFF. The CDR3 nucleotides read TGTGCCAGCAGTTACGGACTAGCGGGAGGCGGGGAGCTGTTTTTT.